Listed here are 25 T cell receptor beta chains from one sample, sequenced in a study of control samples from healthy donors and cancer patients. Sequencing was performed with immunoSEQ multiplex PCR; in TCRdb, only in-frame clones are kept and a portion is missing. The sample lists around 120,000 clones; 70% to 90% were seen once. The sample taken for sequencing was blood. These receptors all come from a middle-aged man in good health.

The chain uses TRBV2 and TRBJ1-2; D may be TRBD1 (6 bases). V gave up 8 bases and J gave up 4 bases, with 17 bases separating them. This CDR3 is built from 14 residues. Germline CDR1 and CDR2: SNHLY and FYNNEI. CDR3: CASLFAGTSYGYTF. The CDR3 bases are TGTGCCAGCTTATTCGCCGGGACAAGCTATGGCTACACCTTC.

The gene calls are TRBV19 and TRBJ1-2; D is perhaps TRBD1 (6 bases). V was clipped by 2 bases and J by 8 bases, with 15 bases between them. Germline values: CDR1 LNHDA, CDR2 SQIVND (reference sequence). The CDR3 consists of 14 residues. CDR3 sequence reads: CASSIPTGGIGYTF. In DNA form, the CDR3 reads TGTGCCAGTAGTATACCCACGGGGGGCATCGGCTACACCTTC.

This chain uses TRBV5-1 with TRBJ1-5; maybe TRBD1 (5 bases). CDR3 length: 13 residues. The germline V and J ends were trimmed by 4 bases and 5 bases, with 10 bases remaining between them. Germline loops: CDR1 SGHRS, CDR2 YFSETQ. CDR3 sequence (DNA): TGCGCCAGCAGCCCCCAGGGAGATCAGCCCCAGCATTTT. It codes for CASSPQGDQPQHF.

The DNA for the CDR3 is TGTGCCAGCAGTTACGATGGGACTAGCGGGGCAGATACGCAGTATTTT. It is translated as CASSYDGTSGADTQYF. The V call is TRBV6-2 or TRBV6-3, the J call TRBJ2-3; 13 bases match TRBD2. The CDR3 has 16 amino acids. Germline CDR1 MNHEY, CDR2 SVGEGT. V lost 2 bases, J lost 4 bases, and 3 bases stayed unmatched.

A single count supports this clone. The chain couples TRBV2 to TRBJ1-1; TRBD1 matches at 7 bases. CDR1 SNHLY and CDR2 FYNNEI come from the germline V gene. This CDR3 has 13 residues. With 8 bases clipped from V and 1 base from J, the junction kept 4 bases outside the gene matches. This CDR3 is CASGRQGNTEAFF. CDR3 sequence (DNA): TGTGCCAGCGGACGACAGGGGAACACTGAAGCTTTCTTT.

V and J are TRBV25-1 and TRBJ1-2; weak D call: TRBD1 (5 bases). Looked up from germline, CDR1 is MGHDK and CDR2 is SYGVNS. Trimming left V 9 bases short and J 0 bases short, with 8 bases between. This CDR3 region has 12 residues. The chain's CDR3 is CARGDTNYGYTF. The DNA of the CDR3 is TGTGCCAGGGGGGATACTAACTATGGCTACACCTTC.

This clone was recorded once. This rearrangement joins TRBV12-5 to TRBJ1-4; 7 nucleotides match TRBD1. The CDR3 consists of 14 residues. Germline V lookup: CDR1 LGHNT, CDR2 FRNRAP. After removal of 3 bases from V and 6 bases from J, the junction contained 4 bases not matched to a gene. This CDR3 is CASGLRGPDEKLFF. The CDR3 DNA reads TGTGCTAGTGGTTTAAGGGGGCCGGATGAAAAACTGTTTTTT.

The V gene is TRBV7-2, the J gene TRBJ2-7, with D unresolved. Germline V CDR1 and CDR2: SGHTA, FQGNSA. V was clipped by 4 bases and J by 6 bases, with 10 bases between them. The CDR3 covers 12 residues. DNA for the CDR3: TGTGCCAGCAGCTCAATCTGGAGCGAGCAGTACTTC. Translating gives CASSSIWSEQYF.

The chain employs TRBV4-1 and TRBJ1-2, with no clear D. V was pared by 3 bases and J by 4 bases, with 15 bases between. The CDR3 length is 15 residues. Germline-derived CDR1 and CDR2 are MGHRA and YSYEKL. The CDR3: CASSQLESGFYGYTF. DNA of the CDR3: TGCGCCAGCAGCCAGCTAGAATCAGGATTCTATGGCTACACCTTC.

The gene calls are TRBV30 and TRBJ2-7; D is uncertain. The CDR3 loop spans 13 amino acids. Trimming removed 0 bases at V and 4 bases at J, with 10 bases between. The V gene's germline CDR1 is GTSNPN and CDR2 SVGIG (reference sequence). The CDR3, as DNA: TGTGCCTGGAGTGTACACCAGGATTACGAGCAGTACTTC. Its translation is CAWSVHQDYEQYF.

This chain's CDR3 is CSDATDRIYGYTF. As DNA, the CDR3 is TGCAGCGACGCCACGGACAGGATCTATGGCTACACCTTC. The chain employs TRBV29-1 and TRBJ1-2; 7 nucleotides line up with TRBD1. Germline lookup yields CDR1 SQVTM and CDR2 ANQGSEA. This CDR3 comprises 13 residues. With 7 bases clipped from V and 4 bases from J, the junction kept 9 bases outside the gene matches.

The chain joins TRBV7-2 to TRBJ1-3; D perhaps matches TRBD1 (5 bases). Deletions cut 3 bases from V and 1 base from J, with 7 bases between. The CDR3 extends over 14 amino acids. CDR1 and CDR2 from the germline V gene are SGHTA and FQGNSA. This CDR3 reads CASSFGGSGNTIYF. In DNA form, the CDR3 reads TGTGCCAGCAGCTTTGGGGGGTCTGGAAACACCATATATTTT.

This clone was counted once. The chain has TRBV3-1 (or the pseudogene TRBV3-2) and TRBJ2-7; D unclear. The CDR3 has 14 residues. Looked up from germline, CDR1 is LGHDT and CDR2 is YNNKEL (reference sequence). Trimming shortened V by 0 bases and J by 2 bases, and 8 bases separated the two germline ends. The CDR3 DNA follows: TGTGCCAGCAGCCAAGATACGATTGCCTACGAGCAGTACTTC. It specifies CASSQDTIAYEQYF.

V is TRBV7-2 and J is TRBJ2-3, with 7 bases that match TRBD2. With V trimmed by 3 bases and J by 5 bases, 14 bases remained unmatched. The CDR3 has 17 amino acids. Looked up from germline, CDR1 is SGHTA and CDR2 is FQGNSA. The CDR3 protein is CASSFTWRGGSGDTQYF. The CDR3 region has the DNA TGTGCCAGCAGCTTTACCTGGCGCGGGGGTTCAGGAGATACGCAGTATTTT.

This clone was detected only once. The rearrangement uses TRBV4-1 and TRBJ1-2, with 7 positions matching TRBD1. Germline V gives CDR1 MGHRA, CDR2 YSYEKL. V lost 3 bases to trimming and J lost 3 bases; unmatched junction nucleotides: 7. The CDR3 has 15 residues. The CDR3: CASSQQTGTHYGYTF. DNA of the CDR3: TGCGCCAGCAGCCAGCAGACAGGGACCCACTATGGCTACACCTTC.

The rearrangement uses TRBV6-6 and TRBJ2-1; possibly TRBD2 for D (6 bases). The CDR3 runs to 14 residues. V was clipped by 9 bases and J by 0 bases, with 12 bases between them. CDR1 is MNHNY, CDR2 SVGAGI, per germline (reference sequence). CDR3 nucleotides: TGTGCCAGTTATGGGGGGAGCTCCTACAATGAGCAGTTCTTC. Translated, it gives CASYGGSSYNEQFF.

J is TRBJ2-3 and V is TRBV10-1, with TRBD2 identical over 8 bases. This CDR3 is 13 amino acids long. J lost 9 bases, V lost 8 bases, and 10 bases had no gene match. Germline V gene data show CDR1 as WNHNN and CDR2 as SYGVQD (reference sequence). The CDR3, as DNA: TGCGCCAGCTCCGGGACTAGAGGAGGAACGCAGTATTTT. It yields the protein CASSGTRGGTQYF.

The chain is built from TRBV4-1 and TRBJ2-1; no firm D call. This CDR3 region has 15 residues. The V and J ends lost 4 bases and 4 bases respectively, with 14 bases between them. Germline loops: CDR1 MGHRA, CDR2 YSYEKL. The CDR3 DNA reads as TGCGCCAGCAGCCCTAAAGTGGGTGGGTACAATGAGCAGTTCTTC. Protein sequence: CASSPKVGGYNEQFF.

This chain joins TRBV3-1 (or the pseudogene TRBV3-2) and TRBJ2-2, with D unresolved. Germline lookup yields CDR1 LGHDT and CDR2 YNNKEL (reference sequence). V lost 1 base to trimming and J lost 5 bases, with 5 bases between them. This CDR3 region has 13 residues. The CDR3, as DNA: TGTGCCAGCAGCCAAGCAGGAACCGGGGAGCTGTTTTTT. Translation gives CASSQAGTGELFF.

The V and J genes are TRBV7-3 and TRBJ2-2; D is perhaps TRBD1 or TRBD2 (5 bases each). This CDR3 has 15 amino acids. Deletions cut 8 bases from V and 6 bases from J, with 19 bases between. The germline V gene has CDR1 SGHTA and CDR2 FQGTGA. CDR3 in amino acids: CASGRGDKGPGELFF. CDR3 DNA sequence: TGTGCCAGCGGACGGGGCGATAAGGGGCCCGGGGAGCTGTTTTTT.

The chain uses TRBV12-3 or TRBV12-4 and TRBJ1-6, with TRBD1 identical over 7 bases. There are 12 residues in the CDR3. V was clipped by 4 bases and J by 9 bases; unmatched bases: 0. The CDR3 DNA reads TGTGCCAGCAGTTCAGGGGGTTCACCCCTCCACTTT. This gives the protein CASSSGGSPLHF.

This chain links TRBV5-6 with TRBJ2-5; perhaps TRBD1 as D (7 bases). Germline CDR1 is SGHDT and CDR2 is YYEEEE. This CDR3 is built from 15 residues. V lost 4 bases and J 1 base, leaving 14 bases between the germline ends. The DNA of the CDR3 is TGTGCCAGCAGCGAAAGGGGGCGGGGCCAAGAGACCCAGTACTTC. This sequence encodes CASSERGRGQETQYF.

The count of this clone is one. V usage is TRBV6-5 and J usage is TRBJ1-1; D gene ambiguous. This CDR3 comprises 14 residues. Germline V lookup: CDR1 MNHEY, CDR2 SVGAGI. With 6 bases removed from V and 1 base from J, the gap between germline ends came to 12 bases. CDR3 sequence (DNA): TGTGCCAGCAGCGTGCACGGAACGAACACTGAAGCTTTCTTT. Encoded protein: CASSVHGTNTEAFF.

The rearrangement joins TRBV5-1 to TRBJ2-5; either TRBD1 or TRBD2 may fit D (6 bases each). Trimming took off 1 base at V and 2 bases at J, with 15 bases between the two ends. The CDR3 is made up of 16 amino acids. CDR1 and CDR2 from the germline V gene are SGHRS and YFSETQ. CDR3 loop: CASSLLGRGVQETQYF. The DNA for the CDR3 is TGCGCCAGCAGCTTGTTGGGAAGGGGGGTTCAAGAGACCCAGTACTTC.

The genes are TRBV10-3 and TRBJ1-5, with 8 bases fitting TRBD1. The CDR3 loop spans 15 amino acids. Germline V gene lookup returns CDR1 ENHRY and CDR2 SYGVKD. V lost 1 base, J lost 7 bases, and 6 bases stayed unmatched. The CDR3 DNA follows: TGTGCCATCAGTGAGTTACAGGGGGGCGAACAGCCCCAGCATTTT. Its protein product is CAISELQGGEQPQHF.